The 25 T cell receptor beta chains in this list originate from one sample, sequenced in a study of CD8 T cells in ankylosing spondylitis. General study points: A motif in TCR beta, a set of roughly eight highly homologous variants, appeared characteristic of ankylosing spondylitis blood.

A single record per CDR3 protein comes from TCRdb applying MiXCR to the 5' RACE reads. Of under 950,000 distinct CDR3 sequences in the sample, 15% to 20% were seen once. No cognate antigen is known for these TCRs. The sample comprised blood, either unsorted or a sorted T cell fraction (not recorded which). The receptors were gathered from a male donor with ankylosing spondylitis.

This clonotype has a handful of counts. The DNA of the CDR3 is TGTGCCAGCAGTTTCGGAGGGGGCGCTGAAGCTTTCTTT. Amino acid sequence: CASSFGGGAEAFF. The rearrangement links TRBV12-3 or TRBV12-4 to TRBJ1-1, with 7 positions matching TRBD1. Trimming cost V 3 bases and J 6 bases; bases outside gene matches: 4. This CDR3 region has 13 residues.

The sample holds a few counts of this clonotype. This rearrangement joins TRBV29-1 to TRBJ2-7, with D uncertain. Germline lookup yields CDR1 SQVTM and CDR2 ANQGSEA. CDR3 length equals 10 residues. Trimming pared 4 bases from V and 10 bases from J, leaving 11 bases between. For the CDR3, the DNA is TGCAGCGTTGTAGAGGACCGCCAGTACTTC. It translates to CSVVEDRQYF.

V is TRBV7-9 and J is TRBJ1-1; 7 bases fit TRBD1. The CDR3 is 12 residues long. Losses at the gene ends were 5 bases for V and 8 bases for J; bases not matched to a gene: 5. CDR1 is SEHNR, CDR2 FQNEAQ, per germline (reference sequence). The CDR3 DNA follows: TGTGCCAGCAGCGGCGGGACAGAAGAAGCTTTCTTT. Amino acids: CASSGGTEEAFF.

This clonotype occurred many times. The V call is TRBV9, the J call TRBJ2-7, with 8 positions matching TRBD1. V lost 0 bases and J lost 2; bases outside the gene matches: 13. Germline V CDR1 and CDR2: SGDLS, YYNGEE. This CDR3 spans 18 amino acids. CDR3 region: CASSVGPGTGHGAYEQYF. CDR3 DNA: TGTGCCAGCAGCGTAGGCCCCGGGACAGGCCATGGGGCCTACGAGCAGTACTTC.

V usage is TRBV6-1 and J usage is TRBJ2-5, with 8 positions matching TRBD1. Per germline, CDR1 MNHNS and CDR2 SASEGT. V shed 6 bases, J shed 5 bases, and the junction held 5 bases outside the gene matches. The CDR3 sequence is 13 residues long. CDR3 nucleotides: TGTGCCAGCAGCATGACAGGGGAGGAGACCCAGTACTTC. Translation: CASSMTGEETQYF.

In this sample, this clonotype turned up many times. CDR3 sequence: CSASDWRDPSYEQYF. In nucleotides, the CDR3 is TGCAGTGCTAGTGACTGGCGGGACCCCTCCTACGAGCAGTACTTC. This rearrangement joins TRBV20-1 to TRBJ2-7, with D perhaps matching TRBD2 (6 bases). V lost 3 bases, J lost 0 bases, and 15 bases lay in between. In germline, CDR1 is DFQATT, CDR2 SNEGSKA (reference sequence). There are 15 residues in the CDR3.

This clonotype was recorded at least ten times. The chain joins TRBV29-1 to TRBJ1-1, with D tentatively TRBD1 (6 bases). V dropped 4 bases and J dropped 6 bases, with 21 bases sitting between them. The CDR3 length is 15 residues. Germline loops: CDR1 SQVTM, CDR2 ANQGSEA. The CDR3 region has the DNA TGCAGCGTTGCTTGGAGGACAGCTTATAACGCTGAAGCTTTCTTT. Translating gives CSVAWRTAYNAEAFF.

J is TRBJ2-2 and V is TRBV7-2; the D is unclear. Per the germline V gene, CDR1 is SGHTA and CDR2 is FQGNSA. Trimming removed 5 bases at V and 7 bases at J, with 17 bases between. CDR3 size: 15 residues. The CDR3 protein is CASSLTSLGFGELFF. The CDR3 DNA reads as TGTGCCAGCAGCCTTACGTCACTGGGGTTCGGGGAGCTGTTTTTT.

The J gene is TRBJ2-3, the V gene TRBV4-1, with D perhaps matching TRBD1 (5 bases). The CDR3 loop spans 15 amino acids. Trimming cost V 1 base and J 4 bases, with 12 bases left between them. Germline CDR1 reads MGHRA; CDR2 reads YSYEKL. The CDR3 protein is CASSQGQLGADTQYF. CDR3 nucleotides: TGCGCCAGCAGCCAAGGACAGTTAGGGGCAGATACGCAGTATTTT.

The DNA of the CDR3 is TGTGCCACCAGTGATCGCCTTCCCCCCCCGGGACTACCTAATCTCGAGCAGTACTTC. Protein product: CATSDRLPPPGLPNLEQYF. The V gene is TRBV24-1, the J gene TRBJ2-7, with 7 positions matching TRBD2. The CDR3 totals 19 residues. Germline lookup yields CDR1 KGHDR and CDR2 SFDVKD. The J segment lost 6 bases and the V segment lost 3 bases, leaving 22 bases of the junction unmatched.

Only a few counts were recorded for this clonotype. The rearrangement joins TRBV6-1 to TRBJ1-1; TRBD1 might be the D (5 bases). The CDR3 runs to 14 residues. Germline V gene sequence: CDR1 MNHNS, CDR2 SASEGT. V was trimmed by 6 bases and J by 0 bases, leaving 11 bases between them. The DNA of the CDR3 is TGTGCCAGCAGGCGGGGGGAACTGAACACTGAAGCTTTCTTT. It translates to CASRRGELNTEAFF.

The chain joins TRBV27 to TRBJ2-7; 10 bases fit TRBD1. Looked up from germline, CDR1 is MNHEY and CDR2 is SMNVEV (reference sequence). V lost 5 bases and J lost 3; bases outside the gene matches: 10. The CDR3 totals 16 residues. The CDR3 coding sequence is TGTGCCAGCAGTCCCCCCGGGACAGGGGCTTTCTACGAGCAGTACTTC. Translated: CASSPPGTGAFYEQYF.

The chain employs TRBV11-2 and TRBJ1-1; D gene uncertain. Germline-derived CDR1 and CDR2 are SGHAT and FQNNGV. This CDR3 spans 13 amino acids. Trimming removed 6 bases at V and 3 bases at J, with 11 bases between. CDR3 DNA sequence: TGTGCCAGCAGTCGCACACGGGACACTGAAGCTTTCTTT. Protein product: CASSRTRDTEAFF. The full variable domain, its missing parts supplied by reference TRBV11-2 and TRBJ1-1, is EAGVAQSPRYKIIEKRQSVAFWCNPISGHATLYWYQQILGQGPKLLIQFQNNGVVDDSQLPKDRFSAERLKGVDSTLKIQPAKLEDSAVYLCASSRTRDTEAFFGQGTRLTVV.

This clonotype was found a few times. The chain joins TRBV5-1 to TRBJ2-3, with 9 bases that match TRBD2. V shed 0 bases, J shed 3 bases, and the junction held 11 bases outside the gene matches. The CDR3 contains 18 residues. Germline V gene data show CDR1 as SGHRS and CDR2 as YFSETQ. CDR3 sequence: CASSLEVSIAGDTDTQYF. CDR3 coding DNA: TGCGCCAGCAGCTTGGAGGTGTCGATAGCGGGAGATACAGATACGCAGTATTTT.

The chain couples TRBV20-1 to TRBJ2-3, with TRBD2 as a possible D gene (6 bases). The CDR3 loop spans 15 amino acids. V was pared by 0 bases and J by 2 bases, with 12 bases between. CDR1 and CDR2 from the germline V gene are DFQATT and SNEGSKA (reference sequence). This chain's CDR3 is CSARDPLANTDTQYF. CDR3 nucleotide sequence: TGCAGTGCTAGAGATCCCCTAGCGAACACAGATACGCAGTATTTT.

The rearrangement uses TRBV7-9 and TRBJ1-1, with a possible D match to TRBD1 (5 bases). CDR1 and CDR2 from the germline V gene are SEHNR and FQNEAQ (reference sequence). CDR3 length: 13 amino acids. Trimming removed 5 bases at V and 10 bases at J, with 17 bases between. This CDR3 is CASSDKGHALAFF. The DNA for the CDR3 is TGTGCCAGCAGCGACAAGGGGCACGCGTTAGCTTTCTTT.

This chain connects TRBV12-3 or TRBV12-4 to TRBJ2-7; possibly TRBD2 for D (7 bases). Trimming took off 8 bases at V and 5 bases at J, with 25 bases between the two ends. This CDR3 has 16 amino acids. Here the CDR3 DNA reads TGTGCCAGCGGCCGAGGGGGGGCGGGTTCACCTCACGAGCAGTACTTC. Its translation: CASGRGGAGSPHEQYF.

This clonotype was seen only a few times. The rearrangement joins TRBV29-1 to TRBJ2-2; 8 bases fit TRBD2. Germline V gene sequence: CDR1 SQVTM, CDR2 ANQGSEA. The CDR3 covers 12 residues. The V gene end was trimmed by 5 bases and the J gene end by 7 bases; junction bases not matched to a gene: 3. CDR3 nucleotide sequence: TGCAGCGTTTATCGGGGGGGCGGGGAGCTGTTTTTT. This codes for CSVYRGGGELFF.

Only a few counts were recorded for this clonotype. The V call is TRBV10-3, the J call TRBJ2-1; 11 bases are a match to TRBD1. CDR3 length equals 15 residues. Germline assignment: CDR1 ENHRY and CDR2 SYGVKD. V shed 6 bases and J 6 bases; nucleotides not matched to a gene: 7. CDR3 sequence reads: CAIRETGTGGNEQFF. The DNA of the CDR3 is TGTGCCATCAGGGAAACCGGGACAGGGGGCAATGAGCAGTTCTTC.

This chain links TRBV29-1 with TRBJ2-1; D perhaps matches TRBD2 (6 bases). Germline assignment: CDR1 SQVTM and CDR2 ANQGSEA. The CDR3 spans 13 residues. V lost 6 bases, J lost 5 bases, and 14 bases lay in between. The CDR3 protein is CSVLAGSNNEQFF. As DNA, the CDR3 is TGCAGCGTCCTAGCCGGGAGCAACAATGAGCAGTTCTTC.

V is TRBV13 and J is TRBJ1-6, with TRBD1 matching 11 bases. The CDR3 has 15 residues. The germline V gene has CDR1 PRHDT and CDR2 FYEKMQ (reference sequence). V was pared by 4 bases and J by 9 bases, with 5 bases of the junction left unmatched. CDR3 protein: CASSSRTGGFSPLHF. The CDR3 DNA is TGTGCCAGCAGCTCGAGGACAGGGGGCTTTTCACCCCTCCACTTT.

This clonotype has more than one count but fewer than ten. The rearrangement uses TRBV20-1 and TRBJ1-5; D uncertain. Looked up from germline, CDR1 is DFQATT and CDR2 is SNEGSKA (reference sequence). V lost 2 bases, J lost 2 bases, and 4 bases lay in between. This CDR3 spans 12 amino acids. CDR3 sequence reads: CSARQGNQPQHF. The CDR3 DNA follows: TGCAGTGCTAGACAGGGCAATCAGCCCCAGCATTTT.

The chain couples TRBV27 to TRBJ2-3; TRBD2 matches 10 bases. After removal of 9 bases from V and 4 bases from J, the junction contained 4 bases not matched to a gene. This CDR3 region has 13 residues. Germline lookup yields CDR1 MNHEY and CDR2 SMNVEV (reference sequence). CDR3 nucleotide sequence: TGTGCCAGGGCTAGCGGGGGAGCAGATACGCAGTATTTT. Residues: CARASGGADTQYF.

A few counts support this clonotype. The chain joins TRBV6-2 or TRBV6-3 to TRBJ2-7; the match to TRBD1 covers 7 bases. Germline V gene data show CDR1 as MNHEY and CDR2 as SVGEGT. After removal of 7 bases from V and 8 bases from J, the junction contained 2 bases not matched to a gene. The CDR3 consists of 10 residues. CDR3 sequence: CASNRGKQYF. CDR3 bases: TGTGCCAGCAACAGGGGCAAGCAGTACTTC.

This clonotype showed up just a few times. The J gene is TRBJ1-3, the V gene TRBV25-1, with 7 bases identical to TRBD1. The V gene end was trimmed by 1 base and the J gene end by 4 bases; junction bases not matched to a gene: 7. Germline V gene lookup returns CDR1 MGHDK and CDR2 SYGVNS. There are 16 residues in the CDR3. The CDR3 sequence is CASSELQGIGGNTIYF. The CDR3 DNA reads TGTGCCAGCAGTGAATTACAGGGGATAGGGGGAAACACCATATATTTT.